This T cell receptor (beta chain) was sequenced in a study of fetal regulatory T cell absence and autoimmunity. The wider study: The IPEX patients lacked clinical diabetes but had exocrine pancreas autoimmunity.

As for this clone: Its antigen is undetermined.

This CDR3 has 15 amino acids. V was pared by 2 bases and J by 4 bases, with 6 bases of the junction left unmatched. Germline V gene lookup returns CDR1 SGHRS and CDR2 YFSETQ. The survey-level immunoSEQ assay was used. Only in-frame clones appear in the TCRdb table, and some are missing; sequencing was by immunoSEQ multiplex PCR. In the table there are about 95,000 clones, less than 80% of which are singletons. Study-wide results and caveats: Oligoclonal TCR enrichment in pancreas over cord blood reached over 95-fold for some clones.

V and J are TRBV5-1 and TRBJ2-7; TRBD2 matches at 10 bases. The sequenced material came from pancreas tissue. The TCR sequence derives from a male donor with IPEX syndrome. CDR3 sequence reads: CASSFVASGSYEQYF. The CDR3 coding sequence is TGCGCCAGCAGCTTTGTAGCTAGCGGGAGTTACGAGCAGTACTTC.